The T cell receptor beta chain described here comes from a study of early T cells in non-severe SARS-CoV-2 infection. This clonotype was seen at least ten times. TCRdb analysed the 5' RACE reads with MiXCR anew, one entry per CDR3 protein. The table has about 40,000 distinct CDR3 sequences, 4.7% seen once. Between the trimmed V and J ends, which lost 3 bases and 4 bases, there was a span of 15 bases. Looked up from germline, CDR1 is LNHDA and CDR2 is SQIVND (reference sequence). CDR3 length: 16 amino acids. The sequence came from an adult who was a healthcare worker with PCR-confirmed SARS-CoV-2 infection or an uninfected control (not recorded which). Sequencing was performed on whole blood. The chain joins TRBV19 to TRBJ1-4; no firm D call. The CDR3 sequence: CASSIGARVDNEKLFF. CDR3 sequence (DNA): TGTGCCAGTAGTATCGGTGCAAGGGTGGATAATGAAAAACTGTTTTTT.